A single sample is the source of the 9 T cell receptor beta chains below, sequenced in a study of cytomegalovirus exposure and HLA in healthy donors. Sequencing was performed with immunoSEQ multiplex PCR; in TCRdb, only in-frame clones are kept and a portion is missing. Of about 160,000 clones listed, around 96% were seen once; the top ten hold around 0.9%. Sequenced input: PBMCs. All receptors come from a woman in her late teens or twenties in good health and CMV-seronegative.

The chain recombines TRBV6-5 with TRBJ2-2; weak D call: TRBD1 (5 bases). The V end lost 8 bases, the J end lost 1 base, and 8 bases lay between the germline ends. Per germline, CDR1 MNHEY and CDR2 SVGAGI. CDR3 size: 13 residues. The CDR3 loop is CASRRGNTGELFF. The CDR3 DNA reads as TGTGCCAGCCGTAGGGGGAACACCGGGGAGCTGTTTTTT.

The V call is TRBV4-3, the J call TRBJ2-3; 7 nucleotides line up with TRBD1. CDR1 is LGHNA and CDR2 is YSLEER in the germline V gene. The CDR3 covers 16 residues. The J segment lost 3 bases and the V segment lost 3 bases, leaving 9 bases of the junction unmatched. The CDR3 reads CASSQDGTVLTDTQYF. CDR3 nucleotides: TGCGCCAGCAGCCAGGACGGGACAGTTCTTACAGATACGCAGTATTTT.

The chain couples TRBV7-9 to TRBJ2-5; 12 bases match TRBD1. The trim removed 4 bases at V and 5 bases at J, leaving 8 bases unmatched. The germline V gene has CDR1 SEHNR and CDR2 FQNEAQ (reference sequence). This CDR3 has 16 residues. The CDR3 DNA follows: TGTGCCAGCAGCTATACCGGGACAGGGGGCAAGGAGACCCAGTACTTC. This sequence encodes CASSYTGTGGKETQYF.

This chain uses TRBV5-6 with TRBJ1-1; D unclear. The CDR3 runs to 12 residues. The germline gives CDR1 SGHDT, CDR2 YYEEEE. The V and J ends lost 3 bases and 2 bases respectively, with 5 bases between them. The CDR3 DNA follows: TGTGCCAGCAGCTATATAAACACTGAAGCTTTCTTT. Translated, it gives CASSYINTEAFF.

J is TRBJ2-2 and V is TRBV5-8; perhaps TRBD2 as D (5 bases). Germline CDR1 and CDR2: SGHTS and YDEGEE. The CDR3 is 15 amino acids. V lost 6 bases and J 5 bases, leaving 17 bases between the germline ends. As DNA, the CDR3 is TGTGCCAGCAAAACTGGGGAGCTCTGGACCGGGGAGCTGTTTTTT. It codes for CASKTGELWTGELFF.

V is TRBV6-6 and J is TRBJ2-1; TRBD2 is a possible D gene (7 bases). V dropped 2 bases and J dropped 4 bases, with 12 bases sitting between them. CDR3 length: 15 residues. From germline, CDR1 is MNHNY and CDR2 SVGAGI (reference sequence). CDR3: CASSYEGGPYNEQFF. CDR3 nucleotide sequence: TGTGCCAGCAGTTACGAGGGGGGGCCTTACAATGAGCAGTTCTTC.

A remark on this clone: Other DNA sequences in this sample translate to the same CDR3. The chain uses TRBV19 and TRBJ2-7, with 8 bases that match TRBD1. Germline assignment: CDR1 LNHDA and CDR2 SQIVND (reference sequence). V was pared by 8 bases and J by 2 bases, with 5 bases of the junction left unmatched. The CDR3 contains 13 residues. The CDR3 loop reads CASRGQGTYEQYF. The CDR3 DNA sequence: TGTGCCAGTCGCGGACAGGGAACCTACGAGCAGTACTTC.

This chain connects TRBV6-1 to TRBJ2-3; 10 bases are a match to TRBD2. Germline loops: CDR1 MNHNS, CDR2 SASEGT. V shed 2 bases and J 0 bases; nucleotides not matched to a gene: 2. This CDR3 spans 16 amino acids. The CDR3 sequence is CASSELAGVSTDTQYF. The DNA of the CDR3 is TGTGCCAGCAGTGAACTAGCGGGGGTTAGCACAGATACGCAGTATTTT.

The chain is built from TRBV5-5 and TRBJ2-1, with 9 bases aligning to TRBD1. The ends lost 4 bases at V and 11 bases at J; junction bases unmatched: 10. Germline CDR1 reads SGHKS; CDR2 reads YYEKEE (reference sequence). The CDR3 has 14 amino acids. CDR3 nucleotide sequence: TGTGCCAGCAGCCGCACAGGGGGCGCGCCACAGCAGTTCTTC. Translation: CASSRTGGAPQQFF.